This T cell receptor beta chain derives from a study of T cell repertoires in cytomegalovirus infection. Looking at the study overall: Public TCR beta signature analysis indicated the presence of both CMV infection and matching HLA type. Regarding the study as a whole: The cumulative frequency of public TCR beta families distinguished individuals who carried CMV together with the relevant HLA.

TCRdb re-analysed the reads in MiXCR, keeping a single row per CDR3 protein. The sample lists some 180,000 distinct CDR3 sequences; 15% to 20% were seen once. CDR3 length: 14 residues. Per the germline V gene, CDR1 is MNHEY and CDR2 is SMNVEV (reference sequence). V dropped 3 bases and J dropped 6 bases, with 15 bases sitting between them. Only a few counts were recorded for this clonotype. Its antigen is not known. This sequence was found in a human donor in good health (CMV status not recorded). Some clones in this sample may be carry-over from other donors' samples. This rearrangement joins TRBV27 to TRBJ2-7, with D unresolved. The material sequenced was CD8+ T cells from PBMCs. CDR3 sequence reads: CASSFDRETREQYF. DNA of the CDR3: TGTGCCAGCAGTTTTGACCGAGAAACACGCGAGCAGTACTTC.